This T cell receptor beta chain emerged from a study of blood T cell repertoires in COVID-19. Overall study context: From the United States, Italy and Spain came samples of acute and convalescent COVID-19.

This clone was recorded only once. The CDR3 has 15 residues. Germline V gene lookup returns CDR1 SGHTA and CDR2 FQGTGA. Between the trimmed V and J ends, which lost 4 bases and 0 bases, there was a span of 11 bases. Authors' analysis steps: Reference gene primer amplification yielded estimated nucleated cell counts. Data came from immunoSEQ multiplex PCR; TCRdb stores just in-frame clones and leaves some out. That table supplies the V and J calls and clone size; D and trimming were determined from the DNA. This sample has fewer than 300,000 clones, with roughly 84% found just once. J is TRBJ2-3 and V is TRBV7-3; D is unresolved. This receptor was obtained from a woman aged 18-30 years with acute or convalescent COVID-19. Material for sequencing was peripheral blood. Here the CDR3 reads CASSSGSSSTDTQYF. Here the CDR3 DNA reads TGTGCCAGCAGCTCAGGATCCTCTAGCACAGATACGCAGTATTTT. Combining the CDR3 with reference TRBV7-3 and TRBJ2-3 gives the whole variable domain GAGVSQTPSNKVTEKGKYVELRCDPISGHTALYWYRQSLGQGPEFLIYFQGTGAADDSGLPNDRFFAVRPEGSVSTLKIQRTERGDSAVYLCASSSGSSSTDTQYFGPGTRLTVL.